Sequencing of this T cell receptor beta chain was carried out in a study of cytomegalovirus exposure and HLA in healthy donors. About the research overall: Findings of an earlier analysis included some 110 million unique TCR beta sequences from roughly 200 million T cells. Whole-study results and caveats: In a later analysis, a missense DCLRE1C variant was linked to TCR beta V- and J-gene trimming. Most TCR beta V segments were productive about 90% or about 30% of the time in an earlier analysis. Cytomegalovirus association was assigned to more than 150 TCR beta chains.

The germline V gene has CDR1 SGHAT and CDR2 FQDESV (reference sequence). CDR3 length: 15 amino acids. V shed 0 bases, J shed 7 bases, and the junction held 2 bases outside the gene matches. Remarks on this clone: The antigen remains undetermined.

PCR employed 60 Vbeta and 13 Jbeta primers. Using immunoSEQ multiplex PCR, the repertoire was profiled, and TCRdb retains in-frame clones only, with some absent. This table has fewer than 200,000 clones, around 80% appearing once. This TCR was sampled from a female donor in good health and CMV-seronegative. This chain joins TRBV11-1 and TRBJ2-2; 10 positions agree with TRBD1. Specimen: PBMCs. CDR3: CASSLAGTGVGELFF. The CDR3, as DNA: TGTGCCAGCAGCTTAGCGGGGACAGGGGTCGGGGAGCTGTTTTTT.